Only a few counts were recorded for the clone carrying this T cell receptor beta chain. What it binds is unknown. Amplification used 60 Vbeta primers and 13 Jbeta primers. Measured with immunoSEQ multiplex PCR; TCRdb has only the in-frame clones, and not every one. The profile covers about 130,000 clones, with around 80% appearing a single time and about 4.9% taken by the ten largest. Deletions cut 3 bases from V and 11 bases from J, with 11 bases between. The CDR3 spans 11 residues. Germline V gene lookup returns CDR1 GTSNPN and CDR2 SVGIG (reference sequence). This sample was taken from a study of cytomegalovirus exposure and HLA in healthy donors. Study at large: Caucasian-associated ancestry cluster membership applied to over 80% of 398 genotyped donors. Study-wide results and limits: The authors enumerated over 150 TCR beta chains as linked to cytomegalovirus.

The source of this sequence is a young man in good health. V usage is TRBV30 and J usage is TRBJ1-5; TRBD1 is a possible D gene (5 bases). Sequences were obtained from PBMCs. The CDR3 spells CAWRKGSAQHF. Written as DNA, the CDR3 is TGTGCCTGGAGAAAGGGGTCAGCCCAGCATTTT.